This TCR beta chain emerged from a study of cytomegalovirus exposure and HLA in healthy donors. Trimming took 2 bases from V and 5 from J, leaving 13 bases between them. This CDR3 contains 16 residues. CDR1 SEHNR and CDR2 FQNEAQ come from the germline V gene (reference sequence). A multiplex PCR was run with 60 Vbeta primers and 13 Jbeta primers. Repertoires were generated with immunoSEQ multiplex PCR, while TCRdb's copy carries only in-frame clones and drops some. Among around 120,000 clones, around two thirds were seen once, and the ten largest hold approximately 3.9%. Every donor was a healthy person donating bone marrow. On this clone itself: Antigen unknown.

Whole-study results and caveats: About 87% or about 30% of the time was how often most TCR beta V segments were productive, according to an earlier analysis. Researchers catalogued about 150 TCR beta chains as cytomegalovirus-associated.

The TCR was taken from a man aged 30 to 39 in good health and CMV-seropositive. Sequences were obtained from PBMCs. V gene TRBV7-9 combines with J gene TRBJ1-6; no reliable D call. CDR3 sequence: CASSLSGGRHNSPLHF. In nucleotides, the CDR3 is TGTGCCAGCAGCTTAAGTGGCGGCCGGCATAATTCACCCCTCCACTTT.